This T cell receptor beta chain stems from a study of blood T cell repertoires in COVID-19. This clone was detected a few times. How the authors handled the data: Estimation of nucleated cell counts was performed using reference gene primer amplification. Assay: immunoSEQ multiplex PCR; the TCRdb copy retains only in-frame clones and omits some. V, J and clone size reflect that table, while D and trimming were determined from the DNA. Of some 26,000 clones in the sample, 81% were seen once. Germline CDR1 is LNHDA and CDR2 is SQIVND (reference sequence). CDR3 length: 15 amino acids. V was pared by 6 bases and J by 3 bases, with 6 bases of the junction left unmatched.

The J gene is TRBJ1-5, the V gene TRBV19; 9 nucleotides agree with TRBD1. Sequencing was carried out using peripheral blood. The clonotype comes from a man aged 45-65 years with active or convalescent COVID-19. Written as DNA, the CDR3 is TGTGCCAGTAGCAAGGGACAGGGTGCCAATCAGCCCCAGCATTTT. Its translation is CASSKGQGANQPQHF.